This T cell receptor (beta chain) was sequenced for a study of T-cell memory formation after mild COVID-19. About the study: Largely donor-specific sequence clusters came from a couple of donors. Study-wide results and caveats: Chiefly within CM and EM were the contracting CD4+ clones; CD8+ ones were within EMRA. Day 15 to 85 contractors were CD4/CD8 balanced; later expanders leaned CD4+. The pre-infection memory compartment contained some responding clones, suggesting cross-reactive memory joined.

The CDR3 consists of 15 residues. The germline V gene encodes CDR1 SGHRS and CDR2 YFSETQ. Trimming pared 2 bases from V and 5 bases from J, leaving 16 bases between. Notes on this clonotype: Its antigen is currently unknown.

TCRdb analysed the 5' RACE reads with MiXCR anew, one entry per CDR3 protein. The sample shows roughly 620,000 distinct CDR3 sequences, roughly 18% of them seen only once. The clonotype originates from an adult woman who had mild COVID-19 (a few samples of this study predate the infection). Cell type and time point are not known. Sequences were obtained from PBMCs or a T cell subset sorted from them (not recorded which). This sequence joins TRBV5-1 and TRBJ1-1; D is undetermined. DNA for the CDR3: TGCGCCAGCAGCTTAAGCGGGCAGCGAAGAACTGAAGCTTTCTTT. Its translation: CASSLSGQRRTEAFF.